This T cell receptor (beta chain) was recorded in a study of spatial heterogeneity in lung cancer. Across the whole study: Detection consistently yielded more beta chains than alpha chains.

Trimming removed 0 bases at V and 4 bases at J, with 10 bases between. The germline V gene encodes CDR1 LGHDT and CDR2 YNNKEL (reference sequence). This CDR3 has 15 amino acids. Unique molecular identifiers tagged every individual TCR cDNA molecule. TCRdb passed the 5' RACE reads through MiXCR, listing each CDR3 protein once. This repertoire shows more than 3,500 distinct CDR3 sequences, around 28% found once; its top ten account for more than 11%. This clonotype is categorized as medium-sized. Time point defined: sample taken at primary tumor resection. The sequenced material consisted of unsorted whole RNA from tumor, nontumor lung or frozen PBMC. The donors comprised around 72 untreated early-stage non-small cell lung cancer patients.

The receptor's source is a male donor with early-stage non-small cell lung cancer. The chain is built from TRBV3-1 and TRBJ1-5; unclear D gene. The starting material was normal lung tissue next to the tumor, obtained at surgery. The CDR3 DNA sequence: TGTGCCAGCAGCCAAGATGGCGGGCTTAATCAGCCCCAGCATTTT. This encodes CASSQDGGLNQPQHF. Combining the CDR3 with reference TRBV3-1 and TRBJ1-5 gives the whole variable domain DTAVSQTPKYLVTQMGNDKSIKCEQNLGHDTMYWYKQDSKKFLKIMFSYNNKELIINETVPNRFSPKSPDKAHLNLHINSLELGDSAVYFCASSQDGGLNQPQHFGDGTRLSIL.